The 14 T cell receptor beta chains below come from one sample, sequenced in a study of T cells expressing NK-cell markers. Reanalyzing the 5' RACE reads, TCRdb keeps one entry per CDR3 protein, without DNA. This listing includes around 140,000 distinct CDR3 sequences. Sample: blood T cells: a sorted CD56 or NKG2C T cell subset, CD4+ or CD8+ T cells, or bulk PBMC T cells (not recorded which). These receptors all stem from a man aged 18 to 30 in good health.

This chain uses TRBV4-1 with TRBJ2-3; TCRdb's D call, TRBD2, is unchecked because there is no DNA. Per the germline V gene, CDR1 is MGHRA and CDR2 is YSYEKL. The CDR3 is made up of 18 amino acids. CDR3 residues: CASSQDLRGEGLQDTQYF.

The V call is TRBV12-3 or TRBV12-4, the J call TRBJ2-2; TCRdb's D gene call, TRBD2, goes unchecked for lack of DNA. The CDR3 is made up of 15 amino acids. CDR3 region: CASSFSGDFTGELFF.

This sequence joins TRBV29-1 and TRBJ2-5; the TCRdb D gene call, TRBD2, has no DNA to confirm it. Germline V gives CDR1 SQVTM, CDR2 ANQGSEA. The CDR3 totals 15 residues. CDR3 sequence: CSVEELLAADQTQYF.

The rearrangement uses TRBV6-1 and TRBJ1-1. The CDR3 is 12 amino acids. Germline lookup yields CDR1 MNHNS and CDR2 SASEGT. CDR3 residues: CASDGMNTEAFF.

This sequence joins TRBV11-2 and TRBJ2-1; the D gene TCRdb calls, TRBD2, cannot be checked with no DNA. This CDR3 region has 16 residues. CDR1 and CDR2 (germline): SGHAT, FQNNGV. This chain's CDR3 is CASSRVRADSNNEQFF.

The rearrangement links TRBV19 to TRBJ2-1. Per the germline V gene, CDR1 is LNHDA and CDR2 is SQIVND (reference sequence). CDR3 length equals 17 residues. CDR3 region: CASSPMDLSSSYNEQFF. The full variable domain, in which reference TRBV19 and TRBJ2-1 provide the parts outside the CDR3, is DGGITQSPKYLFRKEGQNVTLSCEQNLNHDAMYWYRQDPGQGLRLIYYSQIVNDFQKGDIAEGYSVSREKKESFPLTVTSAQKNPTAFYLCASSPMDLSSSYNEQFFGPGTRLTVL.

The chain carries TRBV20-1 and TRBJ2-3; TCRdb lists TRBD1, though no DNA is available to test this call. The germline gives CDR1 DFQATT, CDR2 SNEGSKA (reference sequence). The length of the CDR3 is 14 residues. The CDR3 protein is CSARRDDSTDTQYF.

This rearrangement joins TRBV6-5 to TRBJ1-4; TCRdb names TRBD1, which stays unverified in the absence of DNA. CDR3 length equals 15 residues. CDR1 and CDR2 (germline): MNHEY, SVGAGI. CDR3 sequence reads: CASSYLGAIGEKLFF.

The chain combines TRBV11-2 with TRBJ2-3; TCRdb designates TRBD2, a call that cannot be tested without DNA. Germline V gene data show CDR1 as SGHAT and CDR2 as FQNNGV. This CDR3 comprises 17 residues. CDR3: CASSLVLAGGSTDTQYF.

The rearrangement uses TRBV25-1 and TRBJ2-1; absent DNA, TCRdb's TRBD2 call cannot be checked. This CDR3 has 11 residues. Looked up from germline, CDR1 is MGHDK and CDR2 is SYGVNS. CDR3 sequence reads: CASGRMVEQFF.

The chain has TRBV29-1 and TRBJ2-3. The germline CDR1 and CDR2 sequences are SQVTM and ANQGSEA. This CDR3 contains 11 residues. The CDR3 region is CSVELSDTQYF.

The gene calls are TRBV7-8 and TRBJ2-1; TCRdb lists TRBD2, though no DNA is available to test this call. The CDR3 runs 15 residues. The V gene's germline CDR1 is SGHVS and CDR2 FQNEAQ. CDR3 in amino acids: CASSLVAASNNEQFF.

This chain connects TRBV4-2 to TRBJ2-7. The germline CDR1 and CDR2 sequences are LGHNA and YNFKEQ. CDR3 size: 16 residues. This CDR3 reads CASSHSSTGTSYEQYF.

The chain uses TRBV28 and TRBJ2-3; TCRdb's D call of TRBD2 is untestable without DNA. Germline V gives CDR1 MDHEN, CDR2 SYDVKM. The CDR3 has 17 residues. The CDR3 spells CASSLYASGPKGDTQYF.